These 23 T cell receptor beta chains originate from one sample sequenced in a study of cytomegalovirus exposure and HLA in healthy donors. PCR employed 60 Vbeta and 13 Jbeta primers. Sequencing used immunoSEQ multiplex PCR; TCRdb keeps in-frame clones, though not all of them. The sample has 80,000 or so clones; 55% to 85% are singletons. The sequencing sample was made of PBMCs. Source of these receptors: a woman aged 35 to 49 in good health and CMV-seropositive.

The genes are TRBV29-1 and TRBJ2-7; possible D gene TRBD1, 6 bases. The ends were cut back, 7 bases at V and 6 bases at J, with 13 bases in the middle. This CDR3 comprises 11 residues. The germline gives CDR1 SQVTM, CDR2 ANQGSEA. The CDR3 coding sequence is TGCAGCGCCACACAGGGCGGCGAGCAGTACTTC. Amino acids: CSATQGGEQYF.

In its sample, this clone was seen a few times. The rearrangement links TRBV21-1 to TRBJ2-7; TRBD2 is the table's D call, not checked against the DNA. TRBV21-1 corresponds to a pseudogene. The length of the CDR3 is 15 residues. CDR3: CASSKGSGSMNEQYF. The CDR3 nucleotides read TGTGCCAGCAGCAAAGGGAGCGGGAGTATGAACGAGCAGTACTTC.

The chain links TRBV9 to TRBJ2-1; TRBD2 matches at 8 bases. The length of the CDR3 is 19 residues. Germline assignment: CDR1 SGDLS and CDR2 YYNGEE. The trim removed 0 bases at V and 5 bases at J, leaving 16 bases unmatched. For the CDR3, the DNA is TGTGCCAGCAGCGTAGGATATTCGGAAAAAGCGGGGGCCAACAATGAGCAGTTCTTC. As protein: CASSVGYSEKAGANNEQFF.

The chain recombines TRBV4-2 with TRBJ2-1; 7 bases are shared with TRBD1. The CDR3 extends over 15 amino acids. Germline assignment: CDR1 LGHNA and CDR2 YNFKEQ. The V segment lost 1 base and the J segment 2 bases; nucleotides outside the gene matches: 2. CDR3 DNA: TGTGCCAGCAGCCAAGCTGGACAGGCCTACAATGAGCAGTTCTTC. Translated, it gives CASSQAGQAYNEQFF.

The rearrangement uses TRBV5-4 and TRBJ2-2; 11 bases are a match to TRBD1. V dropped 4 bases and J dropped 2; count of bases not matched to a gene: 7. The CDR3 runs 17 residues. Per germline, CDR1 SGHNT and CDR2 YYREEE (reference sequence). CDR3 sequence reads: CASSRGTGGRNTGELFF. The CDR3 DNA follows: TGTGCCAGCAGCAGGGGGACAGGGGGTAGAAACACCGGGGAGCTGTTTTTT.

The chain carries TRBV4-1 and TRBJ1-1, with 9 positions matching TRBD1. V lost 3 bases to trimming and J lost 10 bases; unmatched junction nucleotides: 9. CDR1 is MGHRA and CDR2 is YSYEKL in the germline V gene. The CDR3 length is 14 residues. The CDR3 protein is CASSQVTGGRRAFF. DNA of the CDR3: TGCGCCAGCAGCCAGGTGACAGGGGGGCGGAGAGCTTTCTTT.

This chain uses TRBV2 with TRBJ1-5; D call uncertain. CDR3 size: 14 residues. Germline CDR1 SNHLY, CDR2 FYNNEI. Trimming pared 6 bases from V and 4 bases from J, leaving 13 bases between. The CDR3 loop reads CASSPRAGNQPQHF. The CDR3 coding sequence is TGTGCCAGCAGCCCCCGGGCGGGAAATCAGCCCCAGCATTTT.

This sequence joins TRBV2 and TRBJ1-1; 7 nucleotides align to TRBD1. The CDR3 sequence is 17 residues long. Germline V lookup: CDR1 SNHLY, CDR2 FYNNEI. V shed 5 bases and J 2 bases; nucleotides not matched to a gene: 14. As DNA, the CDR3 is TGTGCCAGCAGTAAACTCGGGACAGAGAGTCTAAACACTGAAGCTTTCTTT. Translated: CASSKLGTESLNTEAFF.

The chain couples TRBV10-3 to TRBJ1-2, with D possibly being TRBD1 (5 bases). Germline V CDR1 and CDR2: ENHRY, SYGVKD. This CDR3 is 13 amino acids long. Trimming shortened V by 10 bases and J by 1 base, and 13 bases separated the two germline ends. Here the CDR3 DNA reads TGTGCCACTGCGGAGGGGTTTAACTATGGCTACACCTTC. Translation: CATAEGFNYGYTF.

This chain connects TRBV30 to TRBJ2-5; D not resolved. V was cut by 0 bases and J by 5 bases, with 10 bases left in between. This CDR3 comprises 13 residues. From germline, CDR1 is GTSNPN and CDR2 SVGIG (reference sequence). Here the CDR3 reads CAWSVHVGETQYF. The CDR3 DNA reads TGTGCCTGGAGTGTACATGTCGGGGAGACCCAGTACTTC.

The rearrangement joins TRBV4-3 to TRBJ2-7; 7 bases are a match to TRBD1. This CDR3 spans 17 amino acids. From germline, CDR1 is LGHNA and CDR2 YSLEER. Trimming took 1 base from V and 1 from J; bases not matched to a gene: 10. DNA of the CDR3: TGCGCCAGCAGCCAAGGAAGTGTTGGGACAGCGTCCTACGAGCAGTACTTC. Protein: CASSQGSVGTASYEQYF.

V is TRBV2 and J is TRBJ2-3, with unresolved D. Germline CDR1 reads SNHLY; CDR2 reads FYNNEI. The length of the CDR3 is 14 residues. Deletions cut 6 bases from V and 0 bases from J, with 10 bases between. The DNA for the CDR3 is TGTGCCAGCAGCCTCCTTACTAGCACAGATACGCAGTATTTT. Its protein product is CASSLLTSTDTQYF.

This chain joins TRBV4-2 and TRBJ1-2, with TRBD1 identical over 7 bases. J lost 4 bases, V lost 1 base, and 9 bases had no gene match. From germline, CDR1 is LGHNA and CDR2 YNFKEQ. CDR3 length: 16 residues. CDR3 nucleotides: TGTGCCAGCAGCCAAGTAGGTACAGGGGTAAGCTATGGCTACACCTTC. Its translation is CASSQVGTGVSYGYTF.

CDR3: CASSPLDAASGANVLTF. In DNA form, the CDR3 reads TGTGCCAGCAGCCCCCTAGACGCCGCCTCTGGGGCCAACGTCCTGACTTTC. The rearrangement uses TRBV9 and TRBJ2-6; D gene ambiguous. Looked up from germline, CDR1 is SGDLS and CDR2 is YYNGEE. The V end lost 4 bases, the J end lost 0 bases, and 14 bases lay between the germline ends. The CDR3 has 17 residues.

The chain joins TRBV7-2 to TRBJ1-2, with a weak D call TRBD1 (5 bases). The V gene lost 1 base and the J gene lost 4 bases, with 13 bases spanning the gap. The germline CDR1 and CDR2 sequences are SGHTA and FQGNSA. The CDR3 length is 15 residues. Here the CDR3 reads CASSLELRGTYGYTF. In DNA form, the CDR3 reads TGTGCCAGCAGCTTAGAACTTAGGGGAACCTATGGCTACACCTTC.

The chain links TRBV30 to TRBJ2-7; no reliable D call. The V gene's germline CDR1 is GTSNPN and CDR2 SVGIG (reference sequence). The CDR3 has 14 residues. Trimming removed 0 bases from V and 2 bases from J, with 11 bases in between. CDR3 residues: CAWSVIWQPYEQYF. The CDR3, as DNA: TGTGCCTGGAGTGTTATCTGGCAACCCTACGAGCAGTACTTC.

The V call is TRBV5-4, the J call TRBJ1-2; unclear D gene. The V and J ends lost 0 bases and 4 bases respectively, with 10 bases between them. CDR1 is SGHNT, CDR2 YYREEE, per germline (reference sequence). The CDR3 has 14 amino acids. In DNA, the CDR3 is TGTGCCAGCAGCTTGGATGCAGCTAGCTATGGCTACACCTTC. Translated: CASSLDAASYGYTF.

The chain couples TRBV5-8 to TRBJ1-4, with TRBD1 identical over 12 bases. CDR1 is SGHTS, CDR2 YDEGEE, per germline. The CDR3 runs 15 residues. After removal of 4 bases from V and 7 bases from J, the junction contained 5 bases not matched to a gene. CDR3: CASSSRDRGLEKLFF. For the CDR3, the DNA is TGTGCCAGCAGCAGCCGGGACAGGGGGCTTGAAAAACTGTTTTTT.

The CDR3 DNA reads TGTGCCAGTAGTATTGGAGGAGACTCTGGAAACACCATATATTTT. This translates into CASSIGGDSGNTIYF. This chain joins TRBV19 and TRBJ1-3; no clear D gene. Germline V gene data show CDR1 as LNHDA and CDR2 as SQIVND (reference sequence). CDR3 length: 15 residues. V dropped 3 bases and J dropped 0 bases, with 9 bases sitting between them.

The J gene is TRBJ2-7, the V gene TRBV4-2; D possibly corresponds to TRBD1 (5 bases). The CDR3 has 16 residues. Trimming removed 0 bases from V and 0 bases from J, with 12 bases in between. Germline V CDR1 and CDR2: LGHNA, YNFKEQ. The CDR3 here is CASSQELDISSYEQYF. The CDR3 bases are TGTGCCAGCAGCCAAGAATTGGACATAAGCTCCTACGAGCAGTACTTC.

This sequence joins TRBV6-5 and TRBJ2-7; 8 nucleotides align to TRBD1. Germline V gives CDR1 MNHEY, CDR2 SVGAGI. The CDR3 sequence is 15 residues long. After removal of 0 bases from V and 4 bases from J, the junction contained 5 bases not matched to a gene. CDR3 residues: CASSYSETGVYEQYF. The CDR3 region has the DNA TGTGCCAGCAGTTACTCGGAGACAGGGGTGTACGAGCAGTACTTC.

The V and J genes are TRBV6-1 and TRBJ2-2; D perhaps matches TRBD1 (6 bases). Germline V gives CDR1 MNHNS, CDR2 SASEGT. The CDR3 totals 16 residues. Trimming pared 4 bases from V and 7 bases from J, leaving 19 bases between. The chain's CDR3 is CASSVAGTSNGGELFF. DNA for the CDR3: TGTGCCAGCAGTGTTGCCGGGACATCGAATGGCGGGGAGCTGTTTTTT.

The genes are TRBV6-5 and TRBJ2-7; 10 bases agree with TRBD1. The length of the CDR3 is 16 residues. From germline, CDR1 is MNHEY and CDR2 SVGAGI. V lost 4 bases to trimming and J lost 3 bases; unmatched junction nucleotides: 9. Here the CDR3 DNA reads TGTGCCAGCAGTTCCACCCTGGGACAGGGGATCTACGAGCAGTACTTC. As protein: CASSSTLGQGIYEQYF.